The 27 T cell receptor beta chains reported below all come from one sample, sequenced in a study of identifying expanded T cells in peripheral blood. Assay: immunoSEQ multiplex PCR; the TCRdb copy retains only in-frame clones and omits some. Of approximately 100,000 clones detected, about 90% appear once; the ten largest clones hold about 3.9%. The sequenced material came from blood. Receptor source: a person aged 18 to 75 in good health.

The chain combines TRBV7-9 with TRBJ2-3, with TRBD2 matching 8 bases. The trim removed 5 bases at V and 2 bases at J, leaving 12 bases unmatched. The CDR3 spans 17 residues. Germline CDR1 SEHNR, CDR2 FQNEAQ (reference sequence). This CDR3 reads CASSLKIGAGDTDTQYF. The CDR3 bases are TGTGCCAGCAGCCTAAAGATCGGAGCGGGGGACACAGATACGCAGTATTTT.

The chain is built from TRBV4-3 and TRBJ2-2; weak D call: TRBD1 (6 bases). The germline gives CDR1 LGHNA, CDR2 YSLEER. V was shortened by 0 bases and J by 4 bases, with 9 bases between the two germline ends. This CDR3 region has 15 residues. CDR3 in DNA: TGCGCCAGCAGCCAAGATTTAGGGGGCACCGGGGAGCTGTTTTTT. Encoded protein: CASSQDLGGTGELFF.

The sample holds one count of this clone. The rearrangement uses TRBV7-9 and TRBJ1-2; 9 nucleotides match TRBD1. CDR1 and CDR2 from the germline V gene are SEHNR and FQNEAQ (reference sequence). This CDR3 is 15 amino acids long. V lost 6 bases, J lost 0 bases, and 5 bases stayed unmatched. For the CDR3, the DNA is TGTGCCAGCAGGTTGGGACAGGGAGCTAACTATGGCTACACCTTC. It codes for CASRLGQGANYGYTF. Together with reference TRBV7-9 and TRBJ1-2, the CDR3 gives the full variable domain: DTGVSQNPRHKITKRGQNVTFRCDPISEHNRLYWYRQTLGQGPEFLTYFQNEAQLEKSRLLSDRFSAERPKGSFSTLEIQRTEQGDSAMYLCASRLGQGANYGYTFGSGTRLTVV.

The CDR3 region is CASSRERETQYF. CDR3 coding DNA: TGTGCCAGTAGTAGGGAAAGAGAGACCCAGTACTTC. The chain uses TRBV19 and TRBJ2-5; D gene ambiguous. The CDR3 length is 12 residues. Per the germline V gene, CDR1 is LNHDA and CDR2 is SQIVND (reference sequence). Trimming left V 4 bases short and J 4 bases short, with 7 bases between.

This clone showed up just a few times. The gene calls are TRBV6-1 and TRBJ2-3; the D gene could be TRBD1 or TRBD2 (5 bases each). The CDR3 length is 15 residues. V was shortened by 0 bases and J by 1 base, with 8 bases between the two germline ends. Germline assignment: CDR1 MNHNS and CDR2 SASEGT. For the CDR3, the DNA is TGTGCCAGCAGTGAAGCGCTGGGGGGCACAGATACGCAGTATTTT. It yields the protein CASSEALGGTDTQYF.

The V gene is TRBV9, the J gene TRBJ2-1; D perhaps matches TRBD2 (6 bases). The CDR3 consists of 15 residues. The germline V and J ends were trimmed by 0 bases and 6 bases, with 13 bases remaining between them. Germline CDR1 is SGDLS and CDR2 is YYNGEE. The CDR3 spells CASSVDSGGGNEQFF. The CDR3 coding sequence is TGTGCCAGCAGCGTAGACTCCGGGGGAGGCAATGAGCAGTTCTTC.

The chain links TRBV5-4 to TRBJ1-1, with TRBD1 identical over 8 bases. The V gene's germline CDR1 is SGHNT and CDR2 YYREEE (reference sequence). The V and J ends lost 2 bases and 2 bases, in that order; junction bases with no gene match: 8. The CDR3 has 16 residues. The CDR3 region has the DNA TGTGCCAGCAGCTTAGGACAGGGAAGAATAAACACTGAAGCTTTCTTT. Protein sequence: CASSLGQGRINTEAFF.

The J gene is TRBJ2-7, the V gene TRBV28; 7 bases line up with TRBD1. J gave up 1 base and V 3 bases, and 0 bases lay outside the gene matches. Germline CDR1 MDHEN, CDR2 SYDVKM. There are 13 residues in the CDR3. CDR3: CASSLTGSYEQYF. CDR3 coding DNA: TGTGCCAGCAGTTTGACAGGGTCCTACGAGCAGTACTTC. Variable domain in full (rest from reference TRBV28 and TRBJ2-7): DVKVTQSSRYLVKRTGEKVFLECVQDMDHENMFWYRQDPGLGLRLIYFSYDVKMKEKGDIPEGYSVSREKKERFSLILESASTNQTSMYLCASSLTGSYEQYFGPGTRLTVT.

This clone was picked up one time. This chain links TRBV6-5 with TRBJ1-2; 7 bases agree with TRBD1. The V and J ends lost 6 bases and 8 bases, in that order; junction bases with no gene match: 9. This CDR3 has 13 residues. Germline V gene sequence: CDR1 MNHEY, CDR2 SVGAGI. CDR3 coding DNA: TGTGCCAGCAGCCGACAGGGAGTTGGGGGCTACACCTTC. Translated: CASSRQGVGGYTF.

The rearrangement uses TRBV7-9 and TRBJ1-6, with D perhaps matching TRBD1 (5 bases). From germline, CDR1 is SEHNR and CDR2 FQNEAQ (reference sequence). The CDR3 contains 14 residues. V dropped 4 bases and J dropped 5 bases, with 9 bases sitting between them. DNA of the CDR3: TGTGCCAGCAGCTCCGGACAAAATAATTCACCCCTCCACTTT. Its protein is CASSSGQNNSPLHF.

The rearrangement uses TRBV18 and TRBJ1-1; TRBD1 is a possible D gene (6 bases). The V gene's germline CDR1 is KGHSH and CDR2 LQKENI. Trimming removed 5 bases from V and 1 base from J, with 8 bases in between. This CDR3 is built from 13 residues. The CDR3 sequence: CASSAGENTEAFF. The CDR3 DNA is TGTGCCAGCTCAGCAGGGGAGAACACTGAAGCTTTCTTT.

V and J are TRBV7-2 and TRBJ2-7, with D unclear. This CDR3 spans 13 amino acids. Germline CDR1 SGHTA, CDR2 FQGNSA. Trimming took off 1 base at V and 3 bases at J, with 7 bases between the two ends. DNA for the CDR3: TGTGCCAGCAGCTTAGTGACACACTACGAGCAGTACTTC. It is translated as CASSLVTHYEQYF.

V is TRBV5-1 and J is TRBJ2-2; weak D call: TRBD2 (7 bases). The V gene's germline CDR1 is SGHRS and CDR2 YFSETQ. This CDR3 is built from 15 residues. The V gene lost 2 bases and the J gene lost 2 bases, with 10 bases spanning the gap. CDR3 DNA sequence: TGCGCCAGCAGCTTTGCGGGGGCTAACACCGGGGAGCTGTTTTTT. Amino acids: CASSFAGANTGELFF.

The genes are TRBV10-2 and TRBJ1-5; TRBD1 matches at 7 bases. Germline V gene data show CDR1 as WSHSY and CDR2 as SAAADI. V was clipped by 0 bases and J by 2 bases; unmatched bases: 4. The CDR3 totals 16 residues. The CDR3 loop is CASSESFRGGNQPQHF. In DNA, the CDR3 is TGCGCCAGCAGTGAGTCGTTCAGGGGGGGCAATCAGCCCCAGCATTTT.

The CDR3: CASSGSSGNTGELFF. DNA of the CDR3: TGCGCCAGCAGCGGATCTAGCGGGAACACCGGGGAGCTGTTTTTT. This sequence joins TRBV5-1 and TRBJ2-2; 7 bases are shared with TRBD2. V lost 4 bases to trimming and J lost 1 base; unmatched junction nucleotides: 4. The germline V gene encodes CDR1 SGHRS and CDR2 YFSETQ. The CDR3 covers 15 residues. Full variable domain (missing parts from reference TRBV5-1 and TRBJ2-2): KAGVTQTPRYLIKTRGQQVTLSCSPISGHRSVSWYQQTPGQGLQFLFEYFSETQRNKGNFPGRFSGRQFSNSRSEMNVSTLELGDSALYLCASSGSSGNTGELFFGEGSRLTVL.

CDR3 sequence reads: CASSPGTGGDVLTF. The CDR3 bases are TGCGCCAGCAGCCCCGGGACAGGGGGCGACGTCCTGACTTTC. The V gene is TRBV5-1, the J gene TRBJ2-6; 12 bases agree with TRBD1. Germline CDR1 is SGHRS and CDR2 is YFSETQ. The CDR3 extends over 14 amino acids. Trimming took 4 bases from V and 11 from J; bases not matched to a gene: 4.

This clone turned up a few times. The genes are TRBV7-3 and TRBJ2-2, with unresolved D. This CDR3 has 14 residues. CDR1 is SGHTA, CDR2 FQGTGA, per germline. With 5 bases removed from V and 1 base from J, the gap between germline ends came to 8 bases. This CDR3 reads CASSPTGNTGELFF. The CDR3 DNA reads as TGTGCCAGCAGCCCGACTGGGAACACCGGGGAGCTGTTTTTT.

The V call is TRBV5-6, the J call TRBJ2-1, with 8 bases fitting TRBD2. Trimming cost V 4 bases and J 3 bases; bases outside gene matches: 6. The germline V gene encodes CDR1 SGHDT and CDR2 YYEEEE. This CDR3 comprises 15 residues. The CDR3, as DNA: TGTGCCAGCAGCACAGGGACTAGTTTCTACAATGAGCAGTTCTTC. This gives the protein CASSTGTSFYNEQFF. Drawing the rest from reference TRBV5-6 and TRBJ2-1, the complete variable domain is DAGVTQSPTHLIKTRGQQVTLRCSPKSGHDTVSWYQQALGQGPQFIFQYYEEEERQRGNFPDRFSGHQFPNYSSELNVNALLLGDSALYLCASSTGTSFYNEQFFGPGTRLTVL.

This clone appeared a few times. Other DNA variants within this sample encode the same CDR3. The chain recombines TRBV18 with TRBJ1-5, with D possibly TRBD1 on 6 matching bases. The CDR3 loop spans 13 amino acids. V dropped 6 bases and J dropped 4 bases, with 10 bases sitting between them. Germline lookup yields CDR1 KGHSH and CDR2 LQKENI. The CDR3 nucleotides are TGTGCCAGCTCTCCGCAGGGGAATCAGCCCCAGCATTTT. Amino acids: CASSPQGNQPQHF.

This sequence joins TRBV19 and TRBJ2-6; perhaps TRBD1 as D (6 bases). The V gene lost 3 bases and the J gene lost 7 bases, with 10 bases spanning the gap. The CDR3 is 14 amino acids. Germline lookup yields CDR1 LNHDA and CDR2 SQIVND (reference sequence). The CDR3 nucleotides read TGTGCCAGTAGTATCAGGGGATACGCCAACGTCCTGACTTTC. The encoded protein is CASSIRGYANVLTF.

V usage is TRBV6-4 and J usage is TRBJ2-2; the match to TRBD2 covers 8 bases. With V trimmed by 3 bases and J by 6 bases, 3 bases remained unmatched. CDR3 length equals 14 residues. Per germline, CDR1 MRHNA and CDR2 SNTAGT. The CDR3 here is CASSEDGGAGELFF. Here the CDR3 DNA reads TGTGCCAGCAGTGAGGACGGGGGGGCCGGGGAGCTGTTTTTT.

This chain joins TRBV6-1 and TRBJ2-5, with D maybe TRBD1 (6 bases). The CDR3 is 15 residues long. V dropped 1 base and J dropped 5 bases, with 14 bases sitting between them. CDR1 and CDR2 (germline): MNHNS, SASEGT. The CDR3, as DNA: TGTGCCAGCAGTGAAGTGTCAGGTCAGGGGGAGACCCAGTACTTC. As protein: CASSEVSGQGETQYF.

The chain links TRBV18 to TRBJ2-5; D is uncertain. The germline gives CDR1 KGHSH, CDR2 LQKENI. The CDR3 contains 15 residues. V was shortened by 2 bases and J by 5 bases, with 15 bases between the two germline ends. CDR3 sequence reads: CASSPGLEVGETQYF. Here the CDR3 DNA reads TGTGCCAGCTCACCAGGCCTCGAGGTCGGGGAGACCCAGTACTTC.

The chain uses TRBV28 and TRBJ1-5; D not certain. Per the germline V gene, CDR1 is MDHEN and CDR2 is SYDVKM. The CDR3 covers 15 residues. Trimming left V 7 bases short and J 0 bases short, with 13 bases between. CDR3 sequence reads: CASTNEIYSNQPQHF. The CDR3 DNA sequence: TGTGCCAGCACCAACGAAATATATAGCAATCAGCCCCAGCATTTT.

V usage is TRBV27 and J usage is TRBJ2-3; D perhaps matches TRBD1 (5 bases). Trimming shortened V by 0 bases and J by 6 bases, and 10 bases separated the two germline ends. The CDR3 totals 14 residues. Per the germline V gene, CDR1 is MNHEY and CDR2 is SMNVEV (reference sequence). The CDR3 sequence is CASSLSVQGDTQYF. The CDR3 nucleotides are TGTGCCAGCAGTTTATCGGTTCAGGGCGATACGCAGTATTTT.

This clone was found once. CDR3 sequence (DNA): TGTGCCAGCAGCCCCGGGACAGGGTTCGGTAACTACGAGCAGTACTTC. This gives the protein CASSPGTGFGNYEQYF. This sequence joins TRBV9 and TRBJ2-7, with 9 bases fitting TRBD1. V lost 4 bases to trimming and J lost 3 bases; unmatched junction nucleotides: 11. CDR1 is SGDLS, CDR2 YYNGEE, per germline. There are 16 residues in the CDR3. Together with reference TRBV9 and TRBJ2-7, the CDR3 gives the full variable domain: DSGVTQTPKHLITATGQRVTLRCSPRSGDLSVYWYQQSLDQGLQFLIQYYNGEERAKGNILERFSAQQFPDLHSELNLSSLELGDSALYFCASSPGTGFGNYEQYFGPGTRLTVT.

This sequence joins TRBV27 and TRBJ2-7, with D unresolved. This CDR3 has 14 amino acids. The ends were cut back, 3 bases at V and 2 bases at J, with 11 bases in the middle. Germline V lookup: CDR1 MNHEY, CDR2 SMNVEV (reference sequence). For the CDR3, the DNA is TGTGCCAGCAGTTTTTCCTCTCCAACCTACGAGCAGTACTTC. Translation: CASSFSSPTYEQYF.